Presented here are 26 T cell receptor beta chains from one specimen sequenced in a study of blood T cell repertoires in COVID-19. TCRdb keeps only in-frame clones here, not all; method: immunoSEQ multiplex PCR. The sample records around 200,000 clones, roughly 89% being singletons. The sample taken for sequencing was peripheral blood. The receptors originated from a woman aged 18-29 years who had recovered from COVID-19.

This sequence joins TRBV2 and TRBJ2-2; 7 nucleotides align to TRBD1. The CDR3 is 15 residues long. The J segment lost 0 bases and the V segment lost 4 bases, leaving 2 bases of the junction unmatched. CDR1 and CDR2 (germline): SNHLY, FYNNEI. In nucleotides, the CDR3 is TGTGCCAGCAGTGGGCAGGGGGCGAACACCGGGGAGCTGTTTTTT. Translated, it gives CASSGQGANTGELFF.

The CDR3 nucleotides read TGCAGCGTCTCCGGGACAGGGGCCATCTACGAGCAGTACTTC. Its translation is CSVSGTGAIYEQYF. This chain links TRBV29-1 with TRBJ2-7; TRBD1 matches at 10 bases. V lost 6 bases, J lost 3 bases, and 8 bases stayed unmatched. The germline V gene encodes CDR1 SQVTM and CDR2 ANQGSEA. The CDR3 length is 14 residues.

The chain joins TRBV27 to TRBJ2-7, with TRBD1 matching over 9 bases. The CDR3 has 14 amino acids. Losses at the gene ends were 3 bases for V and 5 bases for J; bases not matched to a gene: 5. Germline-derived CDR1 and CDR2 are MNHEY and SMNVEV (reference sequence). In DNA, the CDR3 is TGTGCCAGCAGTTTCGGGACAGGGTCCCACGAGCAGTACTTC. Translated, it gives CASSFGTGSHEQYF.

V is TRBV11-2 and J is TRBJ1-2; D remains unclear. Trimming removed 5 bases at V and 4 bases at J, with 14 bases between. This CDR3 is built from 14 residues. Per germline, CDR1 SGHAT and CDR2 FQNNGV. For the CDR3, the DNA is TGTGCCAGCAGCCTACAGAGGGCGGGCTATGGCTACACCTTC. Translating it yields CASSLQRAGYGYTF. Together with reference TRBV11-2 and TRBJ1-2, the CDR3 gives the full variable domain: EAGVAQSPRYKIIEKRQSVAFWCNPISGHATLYWYQQILGQGPKLLIQFQNNGVVDDSQLPKDRFSAERLKGVDSTLKIQPAKLEDSAVYLCASSLQRAGYGYTFGSGTRLTVV.

The genes are TRBV10-1 and TRBJ2-7, with 9 bases identical to TRBD1. V shed 5 bases and J 3 bases; nucleotides not matched to a gene: 14. Germline-derived CDR1 and CDR2 are WNHNN and SYGVQD (reference sequence). The CDR3 is 17 residues long. The CDR3 region has the DNA TGCGCCAGCAGTCCTGTGGAATACAGGGGGCCGATCTACGAGCAGTACGTC. Its translation is CASSPVEYRGPIYEQYV.

Here the CDR3 reads CSVAAGSSTDTQYF. The CDR3 DNA reads TGCAGCGTTGCCGCGGGATCTAGCACAGATACGCAGTATTTT. The gene calls are TRBV29-1 and TRBJ2-3, with D perhaps matching TRBD2 (6 bases). V dropped 4 bases and J dropped 0 bases, with 11 bases sitting between them. CDR1 and CDR2 from the germline V gene are SQVTM and ANQGSEA. The CDR3 consists of 14 residues.

This clone was picked up a small number of times. This chain links TRBV19 with TRBJ1-5; tentative D call: TRBD1 (6 bases). CDR3 length: 15 residues. The germline V gene has CDR1 LNHDA and CDR2 SQIVND (reference sequence). V lost 3 bases, J lost 4 bases, and 13 bases lay in between. CDR3 amino acids: CASSITDSSNQPQHF. The CDR3 coding sequence is TGTGCCAGTAGTATCACGGACAGTTCGAATCAGCCCCAGCATTTT.

This chain joins TRBV4-2 and TRBJ2-1; TRBD2 matches 10 bases. J was trimmed by 1 base and V by 3 bases; bases with no gene match: 9. CDR1 and CDR2 from the germline V gene are LGHNA and YNFKEQ. The CDR3 runs 18 residues. The CDR3 nucleotides read TGTGCCAGCAGCCAGGACTCTCCTAGCGGGGGTTCCTACAATGAGCAGTTCTTC. Translation: CASSQDSPSGGSYNEQFF.

This clone was picked up a small number of times. The same CDR3 can be traced to other DNA sequences in this sample. The rearrangement uses TRBV10-3 and TRBJ1-1; 10 bases line up with TRBD1. Germline V lookup: CDR1 ENHRY, CDR2 SYGVKD. The CDR3 consists of 14 residues. With V trimmed by 0 bases and J by 5 bases, 0 bases remained unmatched. CDR3 nucleotide sequence: TGTGCCATCAGTGAGTCGGGACAGGGGACTGAAGCTTTCTTT. Amino acids: CAISESGQGTEAFF.

The chain links TRBV7-2 to TRBJ1-3; D is perhaps TRBD1 (5 bases). Germline V gene lookup returns CDR1 SGHTA and CDR2 FQGNSA. The CDR3 is 13 residues long. V was trimmed by 1 base and J by 4 bases, leaving 5 bases between them. CDR3 amino acids: CASSLGQGNTIYF. The DNA of the CDR3 is TGTGCCAGCAGCTTAGGACAGGGAAACACCATATATTTT.

This clone was recorded a few times. The V call is TRBV21-1, the J call TRBJ1-4; the table's D call of TRBD1 was not tested on the DNA. TRBV21-1 is classified as a pseudogene. CDR3 size: 17 residues. The CDR3 region has the DNA TGTGCCAGCAGCAAAGCCGGGACAGGGAATTTCTACGGAAAACTGTTTTTT. Its translation: CASSKAGTGNFYGKLFF.

V gene TRBV5-1 combines with J gene TRBJ2-6; 10 nucleotides agree with TRBD1. Trimming removed 0 bases from V and 2 bases from J; junction bases left unmatched: 2. The length of the CDR3 is 17 residues. Germline V lookup: CDR1 SGHRS, CDR2 YFSETQ. The CDR3 is CASSLGQGAPGANVLTF. The CDR3 DNA sequence: TGCGCCAGCAGCTTGGGACAGGGGGCGCCTGGGGCCAACGTCCTGACTTTC.

V usage is TRBV27 and J usage is TRBJ1-5; no clear D gene. The CDR3 totals 13 residues. Trimming removed 0 bases from V and 5 bases from J, with 5 bases in between. Germline assignment: CDR1 MNHEY and CDR2 SMNVEV (reference sequence). In DNA, the CDR3 is TGTGCCAGCAGTTTATCGCGCCATCAGCCCCAGCATTTT. Its protein product is CASSLSRHQPQHF.

The chain carries TRBV6-5 and TRBJ1-1, with 7 bases fitting TRBD1. This CDR3 has 14 amino acids. The germline CDR1 and CDR2 sequences are MNHEY and SVGAGI. The V and J ends lost 6 bases and 3 bases, in that order; junction bases with no gene match: 7. This chain's CDR3 is CASRLTGMDTEAFF. CDR3 bases: TGTGCCAGCAGGTTGACAGGGATGGACACTGAAGCTTTCTTT.

The gene calls are TRBV4-1 and TRBJ2-3; TRBD2 matches 15 bases. From germline, CDR1 is MGHRA and CDR2 YSYEKL. CDR3 length: 15 residues. V shed 4 bases, J shed 4 bases, and the junction held 0 bases outside the gene matches. CDR3 bases: TGCGCCAGCAGCCGGACTAGCGGGGGGGCAGATACGCAGTATTTT. Translating it yields CASSRTSGGADTQYF.

The chain combines TRBV11-3 with TRBJ2-2; D might be TRBD2 (5 bases). This CDR3 spans 16 amino acids. Germline V gene lookup returns CDR1 SGHNT and CDR2 YENEEA. V gave up 0 bases and J gave up 0 bases, with 8 bases separating them. The CDR3 here is CASSLEGGTNTGELFF. The CDR3 DNA reads as TGTGCCAGCAGCTTAGAAGGAGGAACGAACACCGGGGAGCTGTTTTTT.

The CDR3 nucleotides read TGTGCCAGCAGTTACTCTAGCGGACCCACCCACTACGAGCAGTACGTC. Amino acid sequence: CASSYSSGPTHYEQYV. The chain recombines TRBV6-5 with TRBJ2-7; weak D call: TRBD2 (6 bases). The CDR3 has 16 amino acids. The V end was cut by 0 bases, the J end by 3 bases, with 15 bases between. CDR1 MNHEY and CDR2 SVGAGI come from the germline V gene.

The chain uses TRBV5-6 and TRBJ2-2; TRBD2 matches 9 bases. The length of the CDR3 is 15 residues. V gave up 4 bases and J gave up 7 bases; unmatched junction bases: 8. Germline CDR1 is SGHDT and CDR2 is YYEEEE. CDR3 loop: CASSPEAGGGGELFF. The CDR3 DNA sequence: TGTGCCAGCAGCCCTGAAGCGGGGGGAGGCGGGGAGCTGTTTTTT.

The chain couples TRBV20-1 to TRBJ2-3; possible D gene TRBD1, 6 bases. Germline assignment: CDR1 DFQATT and CDR2 SNEGSKA (reference sequence). The V and J ends lost 5 bases and 4 bases respectively, with 7 bases between them. The CDR3 covers 11 residues. DNA for the CDR3: TGCAGTGCTGAGGGGGCAGATACGCAGTATTTT. Its protein is CSAEGADTQYF.

The J gene is TRBJ2-3, the V gene TRBV9; D is perhaps TRBD2 (5 bases). The CDR3 loop spans 16 amino acids. Germline values: CDR1 SGDLS, CDR2 YYNGEE. The V gene lost 1 base and the J gene lost 5 bases, with 17 bases spanning the gap. The CDR3 DNA reads TGTGCCAGCAGCGTACCCGGCTATCGGGGAAGAGATACGCAGTATTTT. Protein product: CASSVPGYRGRDTQYF.

This rearrangement joins TRBV19 to TRBJ2-1; unclear D gene. The CDR3 spans 12 residues. V gave up 4 bases and J gave up 5 bases, with 6 bases separating them. Germline values: CDR1 LNHDA, CDR2 SQIVND (reference sequence). DNA of the CDR3: TGTGCCAGTAGTACCACTAACAATGAGCAGTTCTTC. Amino acids: CASSTTNNEQFF.

CDR3 DNA sequence: TGTGCCAGCAGCTCGCAAGGACAGGCGAACACCGGGGAGCTGTTTTTT. Its protein product is CASSSQGQANTGELFF. V usage is TRBV7-2 and J usage is TRBJ2-2, with 7 bases identical to TRBD1. Germline-derived CDR1 and CDR2 are SGHTA and FQGNSA. The V and J ends lost 4 bases and 0 bases, in that order; junction bases with no gene match: 5. The CDR3 extends over 16 amino acids.

This clone was counted once. The chain combines TRBV5-1 with TRBJ2-3, with 11 bases lining up with TRBD2. The CDR3 length is 18 residues. Unmatched junction bases numbered 6, after V lost 0 bases and J lost 0 bases. From germline, CDR1 is SGHRS and CDR2 YFSETQ. CDR3 region: CASSLGGTSGTSTDTQYF. DNA for the CDR3: TGCGCCAGCAGCTTGGGGGGGACTAGCGGAACCAGCACAGATACGCAGTATTTT.

The V call is TRBV5-6, the J call TRBJ2-7; 10 bases align to TRBD2. Per germline, CDR1 SGHDT and CDR2 YYEEEE. The CDR3 extends over 14 amino acids. The V gene end was trimmed by 6 bases and the J gene end by 3 bases; junction bases not matched to a gene: 6. The CDR3 DNA is TGTGCCAGCACCATAGCGGGGGGCGGCTACGAGCAGTACTTC. This encodes CASTIAGGGYEQYF.

The V call is TRBV4-1, the J call TRBJ1-5; 7 bases line up with TRBD1. The V and J ends lost 4 bases and 2 bases, in that order; junction bases with no gene match: 8. Germline-derived CDR1 and CDR2 are MGHRA and YSYEKL. The CDR3 sequence is 16 residues long. The CDR3 region has the DNA TGCGCCAGCAGCCCAGAAGACAGGGTGGGCAATCAGCCCCAGCATTTT. Residues: CASSPEDRVGNQPQHF.

This clone was observed many times. The sample has other DNA sequences that encode this CDR3 too. Here the CDR3 reads CASSQDRGMNTEAFF. DNA for the CDR3: TGCGCCAGCAGCCAAGACAGGGGAATGAACACTGAAGCTTTCTTT. The rearrangement uses TRBV4-3 and TRBJ1-1; tentative D call: TRBD1 (6 bases). Germline loops: CDR1 LGHNA, CDR2 YSLEER. The CDR3 runs to 15 residues. Trimming left V 0 bases short and J 0 bases short, with 8 bases between.